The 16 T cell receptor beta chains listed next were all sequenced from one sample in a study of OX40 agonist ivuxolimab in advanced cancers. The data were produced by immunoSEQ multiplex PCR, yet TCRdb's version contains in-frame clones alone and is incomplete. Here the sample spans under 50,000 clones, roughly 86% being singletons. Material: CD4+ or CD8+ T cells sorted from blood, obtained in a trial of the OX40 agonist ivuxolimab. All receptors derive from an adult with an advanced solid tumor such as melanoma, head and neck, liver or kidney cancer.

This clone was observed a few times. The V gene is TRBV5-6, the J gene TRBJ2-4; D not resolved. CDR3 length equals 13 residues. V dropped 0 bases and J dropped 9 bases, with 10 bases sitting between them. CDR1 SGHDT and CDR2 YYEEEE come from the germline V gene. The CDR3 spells CASSLAAESIQYF. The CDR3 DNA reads TGTGCCAGCAGCTTGGCCGCGGAGAGCATTCAGTACTTC.

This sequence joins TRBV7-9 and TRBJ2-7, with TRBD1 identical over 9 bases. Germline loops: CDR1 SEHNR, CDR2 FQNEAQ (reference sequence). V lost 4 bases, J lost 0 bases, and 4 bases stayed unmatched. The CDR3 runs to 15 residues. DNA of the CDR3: TGTGCCAGCAGCTCCGGGACAGGGTTCTCCTACGAGCAGTACTTC. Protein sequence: CASSSGTGFSYEQYF.

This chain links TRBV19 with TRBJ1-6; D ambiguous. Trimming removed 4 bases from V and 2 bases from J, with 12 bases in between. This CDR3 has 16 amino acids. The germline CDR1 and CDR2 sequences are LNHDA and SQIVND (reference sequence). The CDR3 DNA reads TGTGCCAGTAGTACCAGGACGGCAACCTATAATTCACCCCTCCACTTT. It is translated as CASSTRTATYNSPLHF.

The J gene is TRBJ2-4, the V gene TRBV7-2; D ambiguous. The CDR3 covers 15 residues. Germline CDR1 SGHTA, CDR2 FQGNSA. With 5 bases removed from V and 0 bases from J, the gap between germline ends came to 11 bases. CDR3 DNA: TGTGCCAGCAGCCCTAACCCAGCAGCCAAAAACATTCAGTACTTC. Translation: CASSPNPAAKNIQYF.

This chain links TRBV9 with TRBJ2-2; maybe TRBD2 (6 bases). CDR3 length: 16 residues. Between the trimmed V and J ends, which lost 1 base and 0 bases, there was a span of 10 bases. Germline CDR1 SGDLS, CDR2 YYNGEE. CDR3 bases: TGTGCCAGCAGCGTACTCGGGACTCCGAACACCGGGGAGCTGTTTTTT. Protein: CASSVLGTPNTGELFF.

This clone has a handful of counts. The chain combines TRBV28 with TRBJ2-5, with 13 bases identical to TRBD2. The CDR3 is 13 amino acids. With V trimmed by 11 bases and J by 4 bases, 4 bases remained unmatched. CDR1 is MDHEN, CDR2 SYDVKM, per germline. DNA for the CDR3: TGTGCCGGGCGGACTAGCGGGAGAGAGACCCAGTACTTC. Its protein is CAGRTSGRETQYF.

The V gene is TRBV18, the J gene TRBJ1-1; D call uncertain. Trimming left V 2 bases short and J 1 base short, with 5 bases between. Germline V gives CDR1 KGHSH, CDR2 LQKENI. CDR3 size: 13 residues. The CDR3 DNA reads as TGTGCCAGCTCACCAGGGTCGAACACTGAAGCTTTCTTT. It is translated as CASSPGSNTEAFF.

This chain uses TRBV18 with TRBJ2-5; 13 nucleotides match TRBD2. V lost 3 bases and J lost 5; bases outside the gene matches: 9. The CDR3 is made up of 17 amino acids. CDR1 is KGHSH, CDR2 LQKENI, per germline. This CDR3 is CASSPRLAGGRDETQYF. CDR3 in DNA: TGTGCCAGCTCACCCAGACTAGCGGGAGGCCGGGATGAGACCCAGTACTTC.

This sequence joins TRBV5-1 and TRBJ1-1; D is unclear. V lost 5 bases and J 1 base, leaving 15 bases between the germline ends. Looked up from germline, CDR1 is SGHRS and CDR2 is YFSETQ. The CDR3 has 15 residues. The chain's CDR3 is CASRTFGGPNTEAFF. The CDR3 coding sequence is TGCGCCAGCAGGACCTTTGGTGGTCCGAACACTGAAGCTTTCTTT.

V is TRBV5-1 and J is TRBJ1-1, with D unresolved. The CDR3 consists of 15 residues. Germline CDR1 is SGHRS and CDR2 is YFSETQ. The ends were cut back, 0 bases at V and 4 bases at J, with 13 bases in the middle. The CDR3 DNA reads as TGCGCCAGCAGCTTGGGGAGGGAGGGTCGCACTGAAGCTTTCTTT. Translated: CASSLGREGRTEAFF.

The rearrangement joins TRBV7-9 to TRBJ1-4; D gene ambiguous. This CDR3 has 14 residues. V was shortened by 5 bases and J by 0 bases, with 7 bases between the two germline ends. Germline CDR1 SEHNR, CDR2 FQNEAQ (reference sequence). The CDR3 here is CASSQDATNEKLFF. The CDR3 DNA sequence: TGTGCCAGCAGCCAGGATGCAACTAATGAAAAACTGTTTTTT.

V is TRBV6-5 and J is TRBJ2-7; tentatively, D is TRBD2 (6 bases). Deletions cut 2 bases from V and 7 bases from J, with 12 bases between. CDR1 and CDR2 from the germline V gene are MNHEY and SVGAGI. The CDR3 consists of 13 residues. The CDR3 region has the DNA TGTGCCAGCAGTTACCTCCCTGCGGGGGAGCAGTACTTC. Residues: CASSYLPAGEQYF.

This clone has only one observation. The CDR3 protein is CASSNFKNTEAFF. CDR3 DNA: TGCGCCAGCAGCAACTTTAAGAACACTGAAGCTTTCTTT. The chain links TRBV5-1 to TRBJ1-1; D not resolved. The CDR3 loop spans 13 amino acids. V was cut by 4 bases and J by 1 base, with 8 bases left in between. Per germline, CDR1 SGHRS and CDR2 YFSETQ.

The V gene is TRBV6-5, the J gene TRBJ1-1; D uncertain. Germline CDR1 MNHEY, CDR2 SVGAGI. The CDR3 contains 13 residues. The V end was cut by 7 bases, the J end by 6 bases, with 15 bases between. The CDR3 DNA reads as TGTGCCAGCATCGGAAGGGCCTGGGCTGAAGCTTTCTTT. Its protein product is CASIGRAWAEAFF.

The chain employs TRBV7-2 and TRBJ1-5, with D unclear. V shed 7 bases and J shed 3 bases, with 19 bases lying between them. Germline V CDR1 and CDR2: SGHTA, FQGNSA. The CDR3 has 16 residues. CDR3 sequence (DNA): TGTGCCAGCACCCCGACCGGCGACCTCCTCAATCAGCCCCAGCATTTT. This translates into CASTPTGDLLNQPQHF.

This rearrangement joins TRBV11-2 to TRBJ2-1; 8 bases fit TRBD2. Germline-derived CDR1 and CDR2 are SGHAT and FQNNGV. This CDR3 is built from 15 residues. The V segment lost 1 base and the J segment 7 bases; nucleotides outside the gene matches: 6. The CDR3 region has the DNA TGTGCCAGCAGCTTAGGAGGGACTAGGCTAAATGAGCAGTTCTTC. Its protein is CASSLGGTRLNEQFF. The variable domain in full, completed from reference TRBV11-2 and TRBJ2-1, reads EAGVAQSPRYKIIEKRQSVAFWCNPISGHATLYWYQQILGQGPKLLIQFQNNGVVDDSQLPKDRFSAERLKGVDSTLKIQPAKLEDSAVYLCASSLGGTRLNEQFFGPGTRLTVL.